The clone carrying this T cell receptor (beta chain) has only one observation. Its specificity is unknown. The data were obtained in a study of shared clonotypes between healthy human individuals. Using immunoSEQ multiplex PCR, the repertoire was profiled, and TCRdb retains in-frame clones only, with some absent. The sample lists roughly 2.5 million clones; approximately 90% were seen once. CDR3 length: 14 amino acids. The germline gives CDR1 SGHAT, CDR2 FQNNGV. V was pared by 3 bases and J by 6 bases, with 12 bases between. Findings of the study overall: Researchers sampled blood only, noting tissue repertoires likely differ.

The source is a man between 18 and 35 years old in good health. The chain links TRBV11-2 to TRBJ2-1; D unresolved. Input material: naive CD4+ T cells sorted from blood. Specified subset: CD45RA+ positively selected. CDR3 protein: CASSFRLGGNEQFF. CDR3 DNA: TGTGCCAGCAGCTTTAGACTGGGCGGCAATGAGCAGTTCTTC.